This TCR beta chain was captured by sequencing in a study of blood T cell repertoires in COVID-19. Study background: COVID-19 samples collected from the United States, Italy and Spain covered acute and convalescent phases. PBMCs, B-cell-depleted T cells, or T cells provided the cDNA or gDNA that made up the material.

V was cut by 5 bases and J by 5 bases, with 22 bases left in between. This CDR3 is built from 17 residues. CDR1 SEHNR and CDR2 FQNEAQ come from the germline V gene (reference sequence). Per the original methods: Reference gene primer amplification in the assay estimated nucleated cell counts. Here immunoSEQ multiplex PCR was the method, and the copy in TCRdb shows in-frame clones only, minus some. V and J calls plus clone size are reproduced from that table; the DNA served to infer D and trimming. This table holds just over 300,000 clones, 75% to 90% found once. The chain uses TRBV7-9 and TRBJ2-1; the D gene is possibly TRBD2 (6 bases). Sequencing used peripheral blood. The sequence came from a man between 18 and 29 years old with active or convalescent COVID-19. CDR3 region: CASSPRLSSGINNEQFF. The CDR3 region has the DNA TGTGCCAGCAGCCCGCGTCTGAGTAGCGGAATAAACAATGAGCAGTTCTTC.